The source of this T cell receptor beta chain is a study of T cell changes during pregnancy in multiple sclerosis. CDR1 is SEHNR, CDR2 FQNEAQ, per germline (reference sequence). Germline trimming cut 6 bases from V and 5 bases from J; bases unmatched to any gene: 10. The CDR3 totals 15 residues. Measured with immunoSEQ multiplex PCR; TCRdb has only the in-frame clones, and not every one. Of 45,000 or so clones in the sample, 91% were seen once. The receptor's source is a female donor with multiple sclerosis, enrolled in a pregnancy study. This sequence joins TRBV7-9 and TRBJ2-7, with TRBD2 identical over 10 bases. This specimen was CD8+ T cells from peripheral blood mononuclear cells, taken after pregnancy. For the CDR3, the DNA is TGTGCCAGCAGGCTAGCTAGCGGGAGCGTCGACGAGCAGTACTTC. This gives the protein CASRLASGSVDEQYF.